The present entry profiles one T cell receptor (beta chain) with its context. Its cognate antigen is unknown. The sample is drawn from a study of T cell responses to AZD1222 COVID-19 vaccine. Only in-frame clones appear in the TCRdb table, and some are missing; sequencing was by immunoSEQ multiplex PCR. The table includes some 120,000 clones, over 75% detected once. Study-level findings and limits: Nearly half of spike-specific TCRs reportedly target unmutated variant regions.

This receptor was identified in an adult in good health. The sample in question was peripheral blood, obtained on day 0 of MenACWY control vaccination.

The CDR3 nucleotides are TGTGCCAGCAGCGGACTGACAGTTATGAACACTGAAGCTTTCTTT. It encodes CASSGLTVMNTEAFF. This chain joins TRBV9 and TRBJ1-1, with D perhaps matching TRBD1 (5 bases). With 3 bases removed from V and 0 bases from J, the gap between germline ends came to 12 bases. The CDR3 consists of 15 residues. CDR1 and CDR2 (germline): SGDLS, YYNGEE.